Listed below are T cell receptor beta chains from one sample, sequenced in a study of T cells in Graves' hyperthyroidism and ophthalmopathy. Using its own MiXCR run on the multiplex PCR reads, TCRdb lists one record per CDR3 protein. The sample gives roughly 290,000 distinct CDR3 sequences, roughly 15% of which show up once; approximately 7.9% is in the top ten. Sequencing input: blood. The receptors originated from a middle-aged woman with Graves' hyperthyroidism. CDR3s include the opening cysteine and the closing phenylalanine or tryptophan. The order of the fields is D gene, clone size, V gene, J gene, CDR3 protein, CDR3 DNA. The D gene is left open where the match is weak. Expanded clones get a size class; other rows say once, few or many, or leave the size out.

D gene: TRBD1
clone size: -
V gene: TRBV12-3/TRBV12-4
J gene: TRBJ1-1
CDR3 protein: CASSPGQGSTEAFF
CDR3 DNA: TGTGCCAGCAGCCCCGGACAGGGGAGTACTGAAGCTTTCTTT

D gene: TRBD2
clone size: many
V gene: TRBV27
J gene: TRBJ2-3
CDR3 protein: CASSLRLAGADTQYF
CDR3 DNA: TGTGCCAGCAGTTTACGACTAGCGGGAGCAGATACGCAGTATTTT

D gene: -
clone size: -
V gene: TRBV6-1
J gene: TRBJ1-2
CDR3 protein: CASSEASTNHLVGLRYGYTF
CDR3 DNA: TGTGCCAGCAGTGAAGCCAGTACAAACCACCTAGTAGGGCTGCGCTATGGCTACACCTTC

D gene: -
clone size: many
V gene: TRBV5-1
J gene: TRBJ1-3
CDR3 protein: CASSLGSDSGNTIYF
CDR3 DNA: TGCGCCAGCAGCTTAGGGTCGGACTCTGGAAACACCATATATTTT

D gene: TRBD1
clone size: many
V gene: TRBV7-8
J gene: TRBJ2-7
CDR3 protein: CASRPDREIGEQYF
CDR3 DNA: TGTGCCAGCAGACCCGACAGGGAAATCGGCGAGCAGTACTTC

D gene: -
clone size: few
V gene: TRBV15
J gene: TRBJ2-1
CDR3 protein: CATGRGGAYNEQFF
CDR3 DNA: TGTGCCACCGGCAGGGGTGGGGCCTACAATGAGCAGTTCTTC

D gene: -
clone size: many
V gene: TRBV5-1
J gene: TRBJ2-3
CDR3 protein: CASSLEGSSLDTQYF
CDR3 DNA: TGCGCCAGCAGCCTAGAAGGGTCTTCGTTAGATACGCAGTATTTT

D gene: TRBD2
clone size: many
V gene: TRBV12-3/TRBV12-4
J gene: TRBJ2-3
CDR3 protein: CASSFAGGREDTQYF
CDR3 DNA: TGTGCCAGCAGTTTTGCGGGAGGGCGTGAAGATACGCAGTATTTT

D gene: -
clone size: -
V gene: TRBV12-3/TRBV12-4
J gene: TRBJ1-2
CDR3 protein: CASSFKGGYGYTF
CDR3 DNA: TGTGCCAGCAGTTTTAAAGGAGGGTACGGCTACACCTTC

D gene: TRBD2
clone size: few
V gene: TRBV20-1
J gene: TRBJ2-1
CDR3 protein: CSATAGGPVTEQFF
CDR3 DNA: TGCAGTGCAACAGCGGGAGGGCCAGTAACTGAGCAGTTCTTC

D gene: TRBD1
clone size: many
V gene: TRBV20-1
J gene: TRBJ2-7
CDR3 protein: CSARAGQRNPSEQYF
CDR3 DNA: TGCAGTGCTAGAGCGGGACAGCGAAATCCCAGCGAGCAGTACTTC

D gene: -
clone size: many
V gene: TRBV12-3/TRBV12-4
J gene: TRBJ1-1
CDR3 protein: CASSAGPSTEAFF
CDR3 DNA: TGTGCCAGCAGTGCGGGACCTTCGACTGAAGCTTTCTTT

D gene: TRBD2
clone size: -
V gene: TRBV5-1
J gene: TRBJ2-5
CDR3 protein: CASSRGTSGNYQETQYF
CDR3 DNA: TGCGCCAGCAGCCGTGGGACTAGCGGGAACTACCAAGAGACCCAGTACTTC

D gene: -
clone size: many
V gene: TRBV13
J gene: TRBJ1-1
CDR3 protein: CASSAGLTGNTEAFF
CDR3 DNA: TGTGCCAGCAGCGCAGGCCTGACAGGGAACACTGAAGCTTTCTTT

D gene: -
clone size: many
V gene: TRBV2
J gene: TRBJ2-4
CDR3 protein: CASGEDRLAKNIQYF
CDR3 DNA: TGTGCCAGCGGGGAGGACAGGCTAGCCAAAAACATTCAGTACTTC

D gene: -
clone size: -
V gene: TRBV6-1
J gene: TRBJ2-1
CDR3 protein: CASSWSFYNEQFF
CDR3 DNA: TGTGCCAGCAGTTGGTCTTTCTACAATGAGCAGTTCTTC

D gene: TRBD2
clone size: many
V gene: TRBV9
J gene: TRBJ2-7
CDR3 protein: CASSVDSGRGEQYF
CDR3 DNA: TGTGCCAGCAGCGTAGATAGCGGGAGGGGCGAGCAGTACTTC

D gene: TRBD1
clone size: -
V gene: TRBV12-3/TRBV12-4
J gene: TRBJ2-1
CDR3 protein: CASSQDRGTYNEQFF
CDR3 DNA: TGTGCCAGCAGCCAGGACAGGGGTACCTACAATGAGCAGTTCTTC

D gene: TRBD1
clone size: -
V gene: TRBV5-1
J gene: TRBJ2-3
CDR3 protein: CASSLEGQGANTQYF
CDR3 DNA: TGCGCCAGCAGCTTGGAGGGACAGGGGGCGAATACGCAGTATTTT

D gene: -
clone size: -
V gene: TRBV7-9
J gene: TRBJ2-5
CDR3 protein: CASSFEGTQETQYF
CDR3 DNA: TGTGCCAGCAGCTTCGAAGGGACCCAAGAGACCCAGTACTTC

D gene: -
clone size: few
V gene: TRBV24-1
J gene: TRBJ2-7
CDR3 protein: CATSDPLQGTYEQYF
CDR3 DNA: TGTGCCACCAGTGACCCGCTACAGGGAACCTACGAGCAGTACTTC

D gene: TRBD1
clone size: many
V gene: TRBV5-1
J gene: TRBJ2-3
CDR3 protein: CASSVGDSLSTDTQYF
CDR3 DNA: TGCGCCAGCAGCGTCGGGGACAGCCTAAGCACAGATACGCAGTATTTT

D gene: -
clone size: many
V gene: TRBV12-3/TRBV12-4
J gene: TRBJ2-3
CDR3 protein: CASSLGPEGDTQYF
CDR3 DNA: TGTGCCAGCAGTTTAGGGCCGGAGGGGGATACGCAGTATTTT

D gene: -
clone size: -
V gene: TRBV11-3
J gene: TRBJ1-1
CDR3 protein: CASSLGAAFNTEAFF
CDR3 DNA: TGCGCCAGCAGCCTCGGGGCAGCTTTTAACACTGAAGCTTTCTTT

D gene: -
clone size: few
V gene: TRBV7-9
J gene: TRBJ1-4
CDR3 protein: CASWGHGTNEKLFF
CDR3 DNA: TGTGCCAGCTGGGGCCACGGAACTAATGAAAAACTGTTTTTT